The TCR beta chain under discussion was sequenced for a study of OX40 agonist ivuxolimab in advanced cancers. Study-level points and caveats: Among the lowest peripheral clonal expansion occurred in 0.1-3.0 mg/kg partial responders.

Clones were read by immunoSEQ multiplex PCR, and TCRdb kept only the in-frame ones, dropping some. This table holds roughly 64,000 clones, roughly 80% found once. Trimming stripped 0 bases from V and 0 bases from J, with 7 bases between. This CDR3 comprises 15 residues. Germline-derived CDR1 and CDR2 are SGHKS and YYEKEE (reference sequence). In regard to this clone: What it binds is unknown.

The receptor was isolated from an adult with an advanced solid tumor such as melanoma, head and neck, liver or kidney cancer. The rearrangement uses TRBV5-5 and TRBJ1-3; D unclear. The starting material was CD4+ or CD8+ T cells sorted from blood, obtained in a trial of the OX40 agonist ivuxolimab. DNA of the CDR3: TGTGCCAGCAGCTTGGACCAGTACTCTGGAAACACCATATATTTT. Its translation: CASSLDQYSGNTIYF. The complete variable domain, with remaining parts taken from reference TRBV5-5 and TRBJ1-3, reads DAGVTQSPTHLIKTRGQQVTLRCSPISGHKSVSWYQQVLGQGPQFIFQYYEKEERGRGNFPDRFSARQFPNYSSELNVNALLLGDSALYLCASSLDQYSGNTIYFGEGSWLTVV.